This TCR beta chain is drawn from a study of cytomegalovirus exposure and HLA in healthy donors. Study-wide findings and caveats: A previous analysis found most TCR beta V segments productive roughly 90% or roughly 30% of the time. Under in vitro conditions, a few CMV-associated chains were confirmed as specific for CMV antigens.

Vbeta (60) and Jbeta (13) primers were used in the PCR. Produced via immunoSEQ multiplex PCR; TCRdb's table is partial and in-frame only. The profile shows some 180,000 clones, 65% to 85% of them singletons. Of note for this clone: Its antigen remains unknown.

Trimming pared 5 bases from V and 9 bases from J, leaving 19 bases between. CDR1 and CDR2 from the germline V gene are PRHDT and FYEKMQ (reference sequence). The CDR3 is 14 residues long. The receptor was derived from a woman aged 30 to 39 in good health and CMV-seronegative. J is TRBJ2-5 and V is TRBV13; tentatively, D is TRBD2 (5 bases). Sequencing input: PBMCs. This CDR3 reads CASSPHLRDGAQYF. In nucleotides, the CDR3 is TGTGCCAGCAGCCCCCACCTGAGGGATGGGGCCCAGTACTTC.